Listed here is a single TCR beta chain. The antigen is not known. The data were obtained in a study of CD8 T cells in ankylosing spondylitis. Quantitative molecular-barcoded 5'-RACE generated the TCR beta libraries. TCRdb independently ran MiXCR on the 5' RACE reads; one entry per CDR3 protein. The sample lists some 350,000 distinct CDR3 sequences, approximately 14% seen once, with roughly 0.99% in the top ten. The germline gives CDR1 DFQATT, CDR2 SNEGSKA (reference sequence). The CDR3 has 16 residues. J gave up 4 bases and V 5 bases, and 13 bases lay outside the gene matches. Study-wide results and caveats: Roughly 8 highly homologous variants made up a TCR beta motif that seemed to typify ankylosing spondylitis blood. Prior literature has documented some motif variants in synovial fluid and blood from reactive arthritis. As reported, disease-linked clones showed significant enrichment in matched ankylosing spondylitis synovial fluid.

This TCR was sampled from a male donor with ankylosing spondylitis or in good health (not recorded which). Sequencing was performed on blood, either unsorted or a sorted T cell fraction (not recorded which). V and J are TRBV20-1 and TRBJ2-5, with TRBD2 matching over 10 bases. The CDR3 here is CSASASAGGLRETQYF. The CDR3 DNA sequence: TGCAGTGCTTCCGCCTCAGCGGGGGGGCTTCGAGAGACCCAGTACTTC.